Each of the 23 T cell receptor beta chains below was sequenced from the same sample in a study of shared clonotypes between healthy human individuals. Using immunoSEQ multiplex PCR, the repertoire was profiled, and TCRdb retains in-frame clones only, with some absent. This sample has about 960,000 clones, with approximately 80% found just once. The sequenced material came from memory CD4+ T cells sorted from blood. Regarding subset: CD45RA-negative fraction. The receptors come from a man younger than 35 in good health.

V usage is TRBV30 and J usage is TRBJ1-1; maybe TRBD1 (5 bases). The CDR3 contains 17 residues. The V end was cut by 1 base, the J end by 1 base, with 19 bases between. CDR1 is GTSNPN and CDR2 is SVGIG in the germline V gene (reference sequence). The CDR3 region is CAWSAWTLPLANTEAFF. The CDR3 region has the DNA TGTGCCTGGAGTGCCTGGACACTTCCACTGGCGAACACTGAAGCTTTCTTT.

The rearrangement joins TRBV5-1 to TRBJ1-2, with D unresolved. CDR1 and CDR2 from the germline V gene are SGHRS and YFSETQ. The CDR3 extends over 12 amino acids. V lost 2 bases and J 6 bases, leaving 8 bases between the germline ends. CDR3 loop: CASSLQQDGYTF. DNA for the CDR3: TGCGCCAGCAGCTTACAGCAGGATGGCTACACCTTC.

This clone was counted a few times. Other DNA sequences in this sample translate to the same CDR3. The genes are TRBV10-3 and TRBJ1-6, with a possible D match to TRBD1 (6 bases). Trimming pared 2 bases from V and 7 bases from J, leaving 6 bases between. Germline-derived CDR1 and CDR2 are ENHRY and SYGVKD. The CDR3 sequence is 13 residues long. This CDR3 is CAISEDRNSPLHF. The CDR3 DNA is TGTGCCATCAGTGAGGACAGGAATTCACCCCTCCACTTT.

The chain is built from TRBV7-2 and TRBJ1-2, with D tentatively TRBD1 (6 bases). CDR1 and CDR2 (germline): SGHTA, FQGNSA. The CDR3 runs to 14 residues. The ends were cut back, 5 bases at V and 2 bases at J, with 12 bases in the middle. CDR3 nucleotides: TGTGCCAGCAGCCCCCAACAGGGCAACTATGGCTACACCTTC. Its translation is CASSPQQGNYGYTF.

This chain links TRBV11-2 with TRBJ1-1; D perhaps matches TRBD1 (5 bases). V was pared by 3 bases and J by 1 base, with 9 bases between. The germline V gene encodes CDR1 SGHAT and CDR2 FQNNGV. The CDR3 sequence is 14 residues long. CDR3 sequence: CASSFGGRNTEAFF. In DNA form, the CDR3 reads TGTGCCAGCAGCTTTGGGGGACGGAACACTGAAGCTTTCTTT.

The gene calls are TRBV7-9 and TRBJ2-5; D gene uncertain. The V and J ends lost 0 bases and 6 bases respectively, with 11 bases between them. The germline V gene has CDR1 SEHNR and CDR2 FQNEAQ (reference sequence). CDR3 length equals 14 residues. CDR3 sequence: CASSLAFHVQTQYF. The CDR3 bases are TGTGCCAGCAGCTTAGCGTTCCACGTCCAGACCCAGTACTTC.

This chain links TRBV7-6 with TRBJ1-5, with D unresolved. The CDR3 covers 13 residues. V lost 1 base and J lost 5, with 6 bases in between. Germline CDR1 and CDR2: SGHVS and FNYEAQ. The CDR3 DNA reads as TGTGCCAGCAGCTTAGGAGAGGATCAGCCCCAGCATTTT. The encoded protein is CASSLGEDQPQHF. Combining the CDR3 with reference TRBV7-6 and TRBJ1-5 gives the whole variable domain GAGVSQSPRYKVTKRGQDVALRCDPISGHVSLYWYRQALGQGPEFLTYFNYEAQQDKSGLPNDRFSAERPEGSISTLTIQRTEQRDSAMYRCASSLGEDQPQHFGDGTRLSIL.

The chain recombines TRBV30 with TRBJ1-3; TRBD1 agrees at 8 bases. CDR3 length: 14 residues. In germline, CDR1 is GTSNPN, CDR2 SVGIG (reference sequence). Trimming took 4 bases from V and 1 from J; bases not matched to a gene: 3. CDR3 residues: CAWNGQGSGNTIYF. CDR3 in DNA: TGTGCCTGGAACGGACAGGGATCTGGAAACACCATATATTTT.

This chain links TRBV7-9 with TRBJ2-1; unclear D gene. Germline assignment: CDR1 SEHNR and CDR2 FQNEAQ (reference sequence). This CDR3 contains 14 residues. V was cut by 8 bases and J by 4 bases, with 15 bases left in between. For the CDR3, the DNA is TGTGCCAGCGCCGCCCGTGGGGTTTACAATGAGCAGTTCTTC. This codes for CASAARGVYNEQFF.

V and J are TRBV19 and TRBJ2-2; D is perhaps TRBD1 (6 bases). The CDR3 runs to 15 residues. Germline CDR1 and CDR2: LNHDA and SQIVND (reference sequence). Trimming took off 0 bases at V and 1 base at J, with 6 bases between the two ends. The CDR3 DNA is TGTGCCAGTAGTATAGAACAGGGGAACACCGGGGAGCTGTTTTTT. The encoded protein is CASSIEQGNTGELFF.

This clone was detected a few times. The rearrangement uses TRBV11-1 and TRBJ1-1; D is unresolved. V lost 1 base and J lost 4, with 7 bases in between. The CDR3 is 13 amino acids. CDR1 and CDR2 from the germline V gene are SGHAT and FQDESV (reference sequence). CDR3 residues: CASSLGLGTEAFF. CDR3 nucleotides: TGTGCCAGCAGCTTAGGATTGGGCACTGAAGCTTTCTTT.

The CDR3 region is CASSRDSQTQYF. The CDR3 nucleotides read TGTGCCAGCAGCCGGGACTCCCAGACCCAGTACTTC. The rearrangement links TRBV2 to TRBJ2-5; maybe TRBD2 (6 bases). Trimming pared 6 bases from V and 6 bases from J, leaving 11 bases between. The germline gives CDR1 SNHLY, CDR2 FYNNEI. The CDR3 is 12 residues long.

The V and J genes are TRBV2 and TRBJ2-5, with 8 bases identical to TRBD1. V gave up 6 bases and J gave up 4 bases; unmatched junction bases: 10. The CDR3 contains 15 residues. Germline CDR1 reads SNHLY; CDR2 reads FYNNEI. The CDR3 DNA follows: TGTGCCAGCAGCCAGACAGGGGCAGGGGGAGAGACCCAGTACTTC. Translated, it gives CASSQTGAGGETQYF.

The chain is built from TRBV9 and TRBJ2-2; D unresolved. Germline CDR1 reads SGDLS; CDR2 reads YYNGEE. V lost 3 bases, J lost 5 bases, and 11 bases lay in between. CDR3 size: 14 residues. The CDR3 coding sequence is TGTGCCAGCAGCGCAAACCTCGCAACCGGGGAGCTGTTTTTT. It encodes CASSANLATGELFF.

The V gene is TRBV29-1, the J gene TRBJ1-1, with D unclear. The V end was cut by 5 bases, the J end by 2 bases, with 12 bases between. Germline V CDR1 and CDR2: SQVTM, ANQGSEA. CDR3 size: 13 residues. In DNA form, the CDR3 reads TGCAGCGTTACCTCAGACCTTAACACTGAAGCTTTCTTT. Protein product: CSVTSDLNTEAFF.

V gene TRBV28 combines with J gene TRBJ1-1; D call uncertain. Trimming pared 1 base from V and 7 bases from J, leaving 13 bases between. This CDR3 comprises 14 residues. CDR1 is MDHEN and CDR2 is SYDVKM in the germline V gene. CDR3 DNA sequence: TGTGCCAGCAGTTTATCAGGTCGGGGTGTTGAAGCTTTCTTT. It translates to CASSLSGRGVEAFF.

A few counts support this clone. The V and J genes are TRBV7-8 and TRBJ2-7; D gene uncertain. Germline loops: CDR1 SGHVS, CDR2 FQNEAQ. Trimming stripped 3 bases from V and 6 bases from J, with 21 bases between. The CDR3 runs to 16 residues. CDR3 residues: CASSFYLRLLVGEQYF. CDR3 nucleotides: TGTGCCAGCAGCTTCTACCTCAGGCTGTTAGTGGGCGAGCAGTACTTC.

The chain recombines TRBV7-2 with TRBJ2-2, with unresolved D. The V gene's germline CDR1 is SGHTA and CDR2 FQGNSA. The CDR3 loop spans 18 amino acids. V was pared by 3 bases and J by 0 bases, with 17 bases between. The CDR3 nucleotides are TGTGCCAGCAGCTTCGATTTGACCGGCAGATCGAACACCGGGGAGCTGTTTTTT. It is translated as CASSFDLTGRSNTGELFF.

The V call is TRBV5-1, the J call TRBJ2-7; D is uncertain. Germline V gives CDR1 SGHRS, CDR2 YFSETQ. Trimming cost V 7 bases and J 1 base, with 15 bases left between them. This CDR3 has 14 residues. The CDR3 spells CASRRLTDSYEQYF. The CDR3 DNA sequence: TGCGCCAGCCGCCGTCTTACAGATTCCTACGAGCAGTACTTC.

CDR3 amino acids: CASTTAGQSTDTQYF. DNA of the CDR3: TGCGCCAGCACCACAGCGGGACAGAGCACAGATACGCAGTATTTT. V and J are TRBV5-1 and TRBJ2-3, with D tentatively TRBD1 or TRBD2 (7 bases each). The CDR3 is made up of 15 amino acids. Trimming left V 6 bases short and J 0 bases short, with 14 bases between. Germline V gives CDR1 SGHRS, CDR2 YFSETQ.

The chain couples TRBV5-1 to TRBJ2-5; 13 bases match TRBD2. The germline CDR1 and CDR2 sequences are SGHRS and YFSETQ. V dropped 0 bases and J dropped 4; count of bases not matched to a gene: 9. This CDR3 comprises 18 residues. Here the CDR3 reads CASSLGTSGRYSRETQYF. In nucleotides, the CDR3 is TGCGCCAGCAGCTTGGGGACTAGCGGGAGATATTCACGAGAGACCCAGTACTTC. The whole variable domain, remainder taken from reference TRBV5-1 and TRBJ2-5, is KAGVTQTPRYLIKTRGQQVTLSCSPISGHRSVSWYQQTPGQGLQFLFEYFSETQRNKGNFPGRFSGRQFSNSRSEMNVSTLELGDSALYLCASSLGTSGRYSRETQYFGPGTRLLVL.

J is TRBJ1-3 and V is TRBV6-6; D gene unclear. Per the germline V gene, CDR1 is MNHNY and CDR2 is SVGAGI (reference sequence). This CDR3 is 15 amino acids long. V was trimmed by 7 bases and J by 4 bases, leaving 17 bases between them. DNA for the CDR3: TGTGCCAGCATCCCATCTGGGGTAACGGGAAACACCATATATTTT. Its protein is CASIPSGVTGNTIYF.

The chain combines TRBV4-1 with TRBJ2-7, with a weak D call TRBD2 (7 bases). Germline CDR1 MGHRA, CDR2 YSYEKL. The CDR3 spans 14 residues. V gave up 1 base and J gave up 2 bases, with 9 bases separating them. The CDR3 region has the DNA TGCGCCAGCAGCCAAGGGGAGGGGGCCTACGAGCAGTACTTC. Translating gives CASSQGEGAYEQYF.